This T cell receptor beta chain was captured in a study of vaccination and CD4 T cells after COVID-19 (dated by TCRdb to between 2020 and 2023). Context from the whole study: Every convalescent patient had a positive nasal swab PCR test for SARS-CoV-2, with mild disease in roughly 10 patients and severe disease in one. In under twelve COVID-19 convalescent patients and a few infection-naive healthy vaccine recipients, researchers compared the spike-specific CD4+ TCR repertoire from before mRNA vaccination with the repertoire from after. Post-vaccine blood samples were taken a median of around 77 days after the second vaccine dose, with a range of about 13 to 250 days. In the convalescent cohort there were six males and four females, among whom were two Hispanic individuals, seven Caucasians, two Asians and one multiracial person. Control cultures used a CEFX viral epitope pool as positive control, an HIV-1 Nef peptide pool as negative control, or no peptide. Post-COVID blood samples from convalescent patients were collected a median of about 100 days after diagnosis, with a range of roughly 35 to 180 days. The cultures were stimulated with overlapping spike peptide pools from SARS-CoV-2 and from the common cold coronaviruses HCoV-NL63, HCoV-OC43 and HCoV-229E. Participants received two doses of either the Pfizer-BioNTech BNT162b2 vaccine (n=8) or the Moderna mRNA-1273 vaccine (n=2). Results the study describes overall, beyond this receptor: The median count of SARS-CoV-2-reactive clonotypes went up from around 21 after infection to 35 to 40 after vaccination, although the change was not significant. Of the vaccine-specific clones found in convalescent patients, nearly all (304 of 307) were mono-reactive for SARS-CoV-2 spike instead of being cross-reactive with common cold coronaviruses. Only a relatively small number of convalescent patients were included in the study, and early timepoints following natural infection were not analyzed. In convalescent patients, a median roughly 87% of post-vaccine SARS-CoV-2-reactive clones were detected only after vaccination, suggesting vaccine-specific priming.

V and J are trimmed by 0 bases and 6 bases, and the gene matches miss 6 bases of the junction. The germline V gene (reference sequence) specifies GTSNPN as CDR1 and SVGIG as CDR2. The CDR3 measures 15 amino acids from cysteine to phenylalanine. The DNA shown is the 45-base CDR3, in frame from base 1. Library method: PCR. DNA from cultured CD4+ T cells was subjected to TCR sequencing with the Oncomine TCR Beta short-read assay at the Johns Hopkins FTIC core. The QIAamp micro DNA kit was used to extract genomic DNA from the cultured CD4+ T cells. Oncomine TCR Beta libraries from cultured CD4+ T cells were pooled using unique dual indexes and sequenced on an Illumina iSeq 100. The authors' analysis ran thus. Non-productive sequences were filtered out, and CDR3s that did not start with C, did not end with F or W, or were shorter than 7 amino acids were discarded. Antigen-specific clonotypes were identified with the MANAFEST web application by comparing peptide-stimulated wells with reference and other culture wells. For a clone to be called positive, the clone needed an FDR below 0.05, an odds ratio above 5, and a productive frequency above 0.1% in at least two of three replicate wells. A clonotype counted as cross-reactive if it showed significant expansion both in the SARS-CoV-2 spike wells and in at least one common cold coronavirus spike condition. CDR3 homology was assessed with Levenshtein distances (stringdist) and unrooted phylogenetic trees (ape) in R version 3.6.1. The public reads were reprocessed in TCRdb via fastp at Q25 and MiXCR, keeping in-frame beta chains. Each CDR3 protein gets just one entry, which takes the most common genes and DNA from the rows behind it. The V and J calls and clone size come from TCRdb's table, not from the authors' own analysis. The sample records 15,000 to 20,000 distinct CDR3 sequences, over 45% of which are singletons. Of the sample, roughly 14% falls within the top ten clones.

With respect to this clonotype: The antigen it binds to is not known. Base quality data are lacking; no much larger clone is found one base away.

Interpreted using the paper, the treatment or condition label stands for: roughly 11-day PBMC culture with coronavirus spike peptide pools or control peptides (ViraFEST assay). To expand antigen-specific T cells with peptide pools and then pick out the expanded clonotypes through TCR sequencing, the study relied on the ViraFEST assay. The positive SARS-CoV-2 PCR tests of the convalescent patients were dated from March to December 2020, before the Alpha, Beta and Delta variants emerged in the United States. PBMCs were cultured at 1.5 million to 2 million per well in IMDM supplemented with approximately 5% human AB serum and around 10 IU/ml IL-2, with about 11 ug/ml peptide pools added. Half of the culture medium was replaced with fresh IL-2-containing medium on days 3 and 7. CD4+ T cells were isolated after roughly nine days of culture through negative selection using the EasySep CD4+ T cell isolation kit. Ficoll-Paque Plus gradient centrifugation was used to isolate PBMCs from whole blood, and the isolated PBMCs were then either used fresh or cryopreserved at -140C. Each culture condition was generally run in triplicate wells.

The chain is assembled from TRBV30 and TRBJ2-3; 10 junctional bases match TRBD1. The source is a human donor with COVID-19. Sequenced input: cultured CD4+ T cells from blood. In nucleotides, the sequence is TGTGCCTGGAGTGTCTGGACAGGGGGGTCGGATACGCAGTATTTT. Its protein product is CAWSVWTGGSDTQYF.